This T cell receptor beta chain is from a study of CD8 T cells in ankylosing spondylitis. 5'-RACE, quantitative and with molecular barcodes, yielded the TCR beta libraries. A single record per CDR3 protein comes from TCRdb applying MiXCR to the 5' RACE reads. This sample has around 490,000 distinct CDR3 sequences, with about 5.2% found just once. Study-wide points: Significantly higher representation of disease-linked clones was reported for matched ankylosing spondylitis synovial fluid. A TCR beta motif of seven or eight highly homologous variants appeared characteristic of ankylosing spondylitis blood. Past studies reported some motif variants in reactive arthritis synovial fluid and blood.

Concerning this clonotype: Its specificity is not known.

V was pared by 3 bases and J by 7 bases, with 13 bases between. Germline V gene lookup returns CDR1 MDHEN and CDR2 SYDVKM. The CDR3 extends over 14 amino acids. The source is a male donor with ankylosing spondylitis. The V and J genes are TRBV28 and TRBJ2-4; maybe TRBD2 (7 bases). The sample was blood, either unsorted or a sorted T cell fraction (not recorded which). The CDR3 bases are TGTGCCAGCAGTTTGGGGGGGGGCCGGAACATTCAGTACTTC. Its protein product is CASSLGGGRNIQYF.